The 25 T cell receptor beta chains reported below all come from one sample, sequenced in a study of blood T cells in healthy people across ages. Using a J-beta primer mix together with a sample-barcoded 5' primer, a second PCR was run for about 7 to 12 cycles. TCRdb re-called the 5' RACE reads with MiXCR, one entry per CDR3 protein. Of about 1.6 million distinct CDR3 sequences listed, about 35% are singletons. The sequenced sample was blood. These TCRs come from a young woman in good health.

The chain joins TRBV5-1 to TRBJ2-7; TRBD1 is a possible D gene (6 bases). This CDR3 is built from 15 residues. Germline CDR1 and CDR2: SGHRS and YFSETQ. V was cut by 0 bases and J by 12 bases, with 22 bases left in between. The CDR3 loop is CASSLEWDKGYARYF. The CDR3 DNA is TGCGCCAGCAGCTTGGAATGGGACAAGGGCTACGCGCGGTACTTC.

This clonotype was found many times. The chain has TRBV5-1 and TRBJ2-1; 8 positions match TRBD2. The CDR3 covers 14 residues. V shed 7 bases and J 0 bases; nucleotides not matched to a gene: 3. Germline V lookup: CDR1 SGHRS, CDR2 YFSETQ. The CDR3 spells CASHSGDSYNEQFF. The DNA of the CDR3 is TGCGCCAGCCATAGCGGGGACTCCTACAATGAGCAGTTCTTC.

V gene TRBV15 combines with J gene TRBJ1-5; D is unresolved. CDR3 length: 15 residues. V lost 0 bases to trimming and J lost 2 bases, with 8 bases between them. Germline-derived CDR1 and CDR2 are LNHNV and YYDKDF (reference sequence). CDR3 residues: CATSRDRLRNQPQHF. CDR3 coding DNA: TGTGCCACCAGCAGAGATCGGTTACGCAATCAGCCCCAGCATTTT.

The chain carries TRBV3-1 and TRBJ2-7; 7 bases line up with TRBD2. Germline V gene lookup returns CDR1 LGHDT and CDR2 YNNKEL (reference sequence). The CDR3 is 14 amino acids. The V gene end was trimmed by 4 bases and the J gene end by 0 bases; junction bases not matched to a gene: 3. In DNA, the CDR3 is TGTGCCAGCAGCCCTAGCGGCTTCTCCTACGAGCAGTACTTC. Its protein is CASSPSGFSYEQYF.

This clonotype has just a few counts. The chain employs TRBV5-1 and TRBJ2-5; TRBD2 matches at 14 bases. The length of the CDR3 is 18 residues. CDR1 SGHRS and CDR2 YFSETQ come from the germline V gene. J gave up 0 bases and V 7 bases, and 11 bases lay outside the gene matches. The CDR3 loop reads CASSWGLAGAAYQETQYF. As DNA, the CDR3 is TGCGCCAGCTCGTGGGGACTAGCGGGGGCCGCGTACCAAGAGACCCAGTACTTC.

This clonotype was picked up many times. The chain employs TRBV20-1 and TRBJ2-7; 13 bases are shared with TRBD2. The germline CDR1 and CDR2 sequences are DFQATT and SNEGSKA (reference sequence). This CDR3 comprises 17 residues. V gave up 2 bases and J gave up 3 bases; unmatched junction bases: 10. The CDR3 here is CSARSPGLAGKNYEQYF. As DNA, the CDR3 is TGCAGTGCTAGAAGCCCGGGACTAGCGGGAAAAAACTACGAGCAGTACTTC.

This clonotype was picked up a small number of times. The chain recombines TRBV27 with TRBJ2-3; 11 nucleotides match TRBD1. Per germline, CDR1 MNHEY and CDR2 SMNVEV (reference sequence). CDR3 length: 18 residues. With 5 bases clipped from V and 2 bases from J, the junction kept 12 bases outside the gene matches. DNA for the CDR3: TGTGCCAGCAGTCATCCCGGGACAGGGGGGTGGTCCACAGATACGCAGTATTTT. Translation gives CASSHPGTGGWSTDTQYF.

There are a few counts of this clonotype. The genes are TRBV30 and TRBJ2-1; no firm D call. The CDR3 runs to 14 residues. Trimming cost V 0 bases and J 10 bases, with 16 bases left between them. Germline V gene sequence: CDR1 GTSNPN, CDR2 SVGIG (reference sequence). The CDR3 here is CAWSVVRPSEEQFF. The CDR3 nucleotides are TGTGCCTGGAGTGTGGTGCGGCCGTCTGAAGAGCAGTTCTTC.

The chain carries TRBV9 and TRBJ2-2, with 10 positions matching TRBD2. Germline-derived CDR1 and CDR2 are SGDLS and YYNGEE. The CDR3 runs to 15 residues. V lost 4 bases to trimming and J lost 6 bases; unmatched junction nucleotides: 6. In DNA form, the CDR3 reads TGTGCCAGCAGCCACTTTAGCGGGAGGTCCGGGGAGCTGTTTTTT. This encodes CASSHFSGRSGELFF.

This chain links TRBV9 with TRBJ2-3; D gene ambiguous. Germline CDR1 and CDR2: SGDLS and YYNGEE. This CDR3 comprises 15 residues. The V and J ends lost 0 bases and 3 bases respectively, with 11 bases between them. CDR3 nucleotides: TGTGCCAGCAGCGTAGGGGGTTCCAAGACAGATACGCAGTATTTT. This codes for CASSVGGSKTDTQYF.

The chain employs TRBV4-1 and TRBJ1-4; D is uncertain. Trimming took off 1 base at V and 5 bases at J, with 17 bases between the two ends. Germline V CDR1 and CDR2: MGHRA, YSYEKL. The CDR3 runs to 17 residues. The CDR3 sequence: CASSQATPVTGNEKLFF. The CDR3 DNA follows: TGCGCCAGCAGCCAAGCGACCCCGGTCACGGGGAATGAAAAACTGTTTTTT.

As concerns this clonotype: This clone may be a read error of a much larger clone one base away. The V gene is TRBV12-3 or TRBV12-4, the J gene TRBJ2-3; weak D call: TRBD1 (5 bases). The CDR3 covers 16 residues. V was trimmed by 3 bases and J by 4 bases, leaving 17 bases between them. CDR3 nucleotides: TGTGCCAGCAGTTTTTTGACAGCGAGAGTCCCAGATACGCAGTATTTT. Translation gives CASSFLTARVPDTQYF.

V usage is TRBV29-1 and J usage is TRBJ2-1; D call uncertain. Per the germline V gene, CDR1 is SQVTM and CDR2 is ANQGSEA. With 5 bases removed from V and 3 bases from J, the gap between germline ends came to 17 bases. There are 15 residues in the CDR3. The CDR3 spells CSVRLRLKYYNEQFF. CDR3 bases: TGCAGCGTTCGACTCCGGTTAAAATACTACAATGAGCAGTTCTTC.

Worth noting for this clonotype: One junction end disagrees with the germline gene, perhaps due to a read error. The chain links TRBV11-2 to TRBJ1-2, with TRBD1 matching 7 bases. The CDR3 sequence is 13 residues long. Looked up from germline, CDR1 is SGHAT and CDR2 is FQNNGV. The CDR3, as DNA: TGTGCCAGCAGCCAGGACAGGCCTTATGGCTTCACCTTC. Translation: CASSQDRPYGFTF.

This clonotype was counted many times. The V and J genes are TRBV29-1 and TRBJ2-7; D ambiguous. V lost 7 bases, J lost 0 bases, and 7 bases lay in between. Per the germline V gene, CDR1 is SQVTM and CDR2 is ANQGSEA. The CDR3 length is 11 residues. CDR3 amino acids: CSALGSYEQYF. The CDR3 coding sequence is TGCAGCGCCTTGGGCTCCTACGAGCAGTACTTC.

This clonotype was seen repeatedly, ten times or more. This chain joins TRBV29-1 and TRBJ2-7, with 11 nucleotides matching TRBD2. CDR1 and CDR2 from the germline V gene are SQVTM and ANQGSEA. After removal of 5 bases from V and 2 bases from J, the junction contained 2 bases not matched to a gene. CDR3 size: 13 residues. CDR3 in amino acids: CSVSSGGPYEQYF. In DNA, the CDR3 is TGCAGCGTTTCTAGCGGGGGGCCCTACGAGCAGTACTTC.

Notes on this clonotype: Since a much larger clone is just one base distant, this may be a read error. This chain links TRBV28 with TRBJ2-4; D is unclear. CDR1 MDHEN and CDR2 SYDVKM come from the germline V gene. V lost 8 bases to trimming and J lost 6 bases, with 11 bases between them. This CDR3 spans 12 amino acids. CDR3 protein: CASGRTGNIQYF. DNA for the CDR3: TGTGCCAGCGGTCGAACGGGAAACATTCAGTACTTC.

This clonotype was seen only a few times. The chain carries TRBV20-1 and TRBJ2-7, with TRBD2 matching over 10 bases. V trimming: 0 bases; J trimming: 0 bases; junction bases outside the gene matches: 11. Per the germline V gene, CDR1 is DFQATT and CDR2 is SNEGSKA (reference sequence). The CDR3 spans 18 residues. The CDR3 nucleotides are TGCAGTGCTAGAGATTGGACTAGCGGATACTTAAGCTCCTACGAGCAGTACTTC. It is translated as CSARDWTSGYLSSYEQYF.

This clonotype was seen more than once but under ten times. The CDR3 nucleotides are TGCAGTGCTGGACTAGCGGGAGCTTCCGAGCAGTACTTC. This encodes CSAGLAGASEQYF. This chain links TRBV20-1 with TRBJ2-7; 13 nucleotides match TRBD2. Germline-derived CDR1 and CDR2 are DFQATT and SNEGSKA (reference sequence). The V segment lost 5 bases and the J segment 6 bases; nucleotides outside the gene matches: 4. The CDR3 contains 13 residues.

This clonotype was counted once. This chain joins TRBV15 and TRBJ1-2, with D unclear. Germline CDR1 and CDR2: LNHNV and YYDKDF (reference sequence). V was clipped by 1 base and J by 4 bases, with 7 bases between them. This CDR3 region has 13 residues. CDR3 sequence: CATSRVRGYGYTF. CDR3 nucleotide sequence: TGTGCCACCAGCAGAGTGCGGGGCTATGGCTACACCTTC.

The genes are TRBV5-1 and TRBJ2-1; 13 positions agree with TRBD2. The CDR3 extends over 15 amino acids. CDR1 and CDR2 from the germline V gene are SGHRS and YFSETQ. After removal of 4 bases from V and 9 bases from J, the junction contained 7 bases not matched to a gene. DNA of the CDR3: TGCGCCAGCAGCCCTGGGACTAGCGGGATAGGTGAGCAGTTCTTC. Protein sequence: CASSPGTSGIGEQFF.

The chain carries TRBV4-1 and TRBJ1-2, with no clear D. Germline CDR1 MGHRA, CDR2 YSYEKL. The CDR3 runs 14 residues. V shed 0 bases and J shed 2 bases, with 7 bases lying between them. CDR3: CASSQETVNYGYTF. In DNA form, the CDR3 reads TGCGCCAGCAGCCAAGAAACGGTAAACTATGGCTACACCTTC.

J is TRBJ2-5 and V is TRBV6-2 or TRBV6-3, with a weak D call TRBD2 (5 bases). The CDR3 consists of 17 residues. Per the germline V gene, CDR1 is MNHEY and CDR2 is SVGEGT. V was shortened by 10 bases and J by 2 bases, with 26 bases between the two germline ends. CDR3 sequence reads: CAIREGRSSLNQETQYF. CDR3 bases: TGTGCCATCCGGGAAGGCAGGTCATCTCTAAATCAAGAGACCCAGTACTTC.

This chain connects TRBV7-9 to TRBJ2-5; TRBD1 aligns across 8 bases. CDR1 is SEHNR, CDR2 FQNEAQ, per germline (reference sequence). The junction had 4 bases not matched to a gene; V was cut back by 1 base and J by 3 bases. The CDR3 runs to 15 residues. Here the CDR3 DNA reads TGTGCCAGCAGCTTAGACCCGGACAGGGAAGAGACCCAGTACTTC. Translation gives CASSLDPDREETQYF.

In its sample, this clonotype was seen many times. V usage is TRBV7-3 and J usage is TRBJ1-6, with 11 bases fitting TRBD1. Trimming took 2 bases from V and 9 from J; bases not matched to a gene: 3. Looked up from germline, CDR1 is SGHTA and CDR2 is FQGTGA. The CDR3 spans 15 residues. The CDR3 loop reads CASSLSGQGGSPLHF. The DNA for the CDR3 is TGTGCCAGCAGCTTATCGGGACAGGGGGGTTCACCCCTCCACTTT.